One and the same sample provided the 13 T cell receptor beta chains below, sequenced in a study of cytomegalovirus exposure and HLA in healthy donors. Use of 60 Vbeta and 13 Jbeta primers characterized the PCR. Sequenced by immunoSEQ multiplex PCR; TCRdb stores in-frame clones only, minus some. Listed are around 110,000 clones; roughly 3.7% falls within the top ten. Specimen: PBMCs. These receptors were obtained from a young man in good health and CMV-seronegative.

The chain carries TRBV19 and TRBJ1-1; no firm D call. The CDR3 has 16 residues. Between the trimmed V and J ends, which lost 3 bases and 1 base, there was a span of 15 bases. CDR1 is LNHDA and CDR2 is SQIVND in the germline V gene (reference sequence). CDR3 in amino acids: CASSMSNPPGNTEAFF. The CDR3 region has the DNA TGTGCCAGTAGTATGTCCAACCCGCCGGGGAACACTGAAGCTTTCTTT.

The CDR3 spells CASSAGTGYLAKNIQYF. The CDR3 DNA follows: TGTGCCAGCTCAGCAGGTACAGGGTATCTAGCCAAAAACATTCAGTACTTC. The chain couples TRBV18 to TRBJ2-4; possible D gene TRBD1, 6 bases. The CDR3 contains 17 residues. V lost 5 bases and J lost 0, with 17 bases in between. The germline gives CDR1 KGHSH, CDR2 LQKENI.

The rearrangement links TRBV11-1 to TRBJ1-2, with TRBD1 matching over 9 bases. Germline trimming cut 3 bases from V and 6 bases from J; bases unmatched to any gene: 2. From germline, CDR1 is SGHAT and CDR2 FQDESV (reference sequence). CDR3 length: 13 amino acids. As DNA, the CDR3 is TGTGCCAGCAGCTTTTGGACAGGGGATGGCTACACCTTC. Its protein is CASSFWTGDGYTF.

The rearrangement links TRBV11-2 to TRBJ2-5, with 13 bases aligning to TRBD2. V was clipped by 3 bases and J by 4 bases; unmatched bases: 2. Per the germline V gene, CDR1 is SGHAT and CDR2 is FQNNGV. The length of the CDR3 is 15 residues. CDR3 region: CASSFRTSGGETQYF. CDR3 nucleotides: TGTGCCAGCAGCTTCCGGACTAGCGGGGGAGAGACCCAGTACTTC.

The chain recombines TRBV10-3 with TRBJ2-2; the match to TRBD2 covers 7 bases. CDR3 size: 15 residues. The V gene's germline CDR1 is ENHRY and CDR2 SYGVKD. The ends lost 3 bases at V and 1 base at J; junction bases unmatched: 2. CDR3 DNA: TGTGCCATCAGTGACGCTAGCGGGAACACCGGGGAGCTGTTTTTT. Translated, it gives CAISDASGNTGELFF.

V is TRBV28 and J is TRBJ1-2, with no clear D. CDR3 size: 13 residues. V was shortened by 6 bases and J by 7 bases, with 15 bases between the two germline ends. Germline V lookup: CDR1 MDHEN, CDR2 SYDVKM. This chain's CDR3 is CASSTSERSGYTF. The CDR3, as DNA: TGTGCCAGCAGCACTTCGGAGCGTAGTGGCTACACCTTC.

The CDR3 is CASSLPGLEDFEQFF. The CDR3, as DNA: TGTGCCAGCAGCTTACCGGGACTAGAGGATTTCGAGCAGTTCTTC. The chain employs TRBV7-2 and TRBJ2-1; TRBD2 agrees at 8 bases. This CDR3 has 15 amino acids. Trimming at V came to 2 bases and at J to 10 bases, leaving 10 bases not matched to a gene. Germline V gene sequence: CDR1 SGHTA, CDR2 FQGNSA.

The gene calls are TRBV6-1 and TRBJ1-1; tentatively, D is TRBD1 (6 bases). CDR3 length: 14 amino acids. CDR1 and CDR2 from the germline V gene are MNHNS and SASEGT. Trimming shortened V by 6 bases and J by 4 bases, and 15 bases separated the two germline ends. CDR3 nucleotides: TGTGCCAGCAGAACACACAGGGATACCACTGAAGCTTTCTTT. Its protein is CASRTHRDTTEAFF.

In regard to this clone: At one end, the junction sequence differs from germline, possibly due to a read error. This chain links TRBV11-2 with TRBJ2-2, with D possibly matching TRBD2 (5 bases). The CDR3 extends over 13 amino acids. CDR1 SGHAT and CDR2 FQNNGV come from the germline V gene. Here the CDR3 reads CASSFVNTGELFF. CDR3 nucleotides: TGTGCCAGCAGCTTTGTCAACACCGGGGAGCTGTTTTTC.

This chain uses TRBV11-2 with TRBJ2-7, with 9 nucleotides matching TRBD1. The V gene end was trimmed by 3 bases and the J gene end by 6 bases; junction bases not matched to a gene: 12. Germline V gene data show CDR1 as SGHAT and CDR2 as FQNNGV. The CDR3 runs to 16 residues. The CDR3 sequence: CASSFLLGTGYREQYF. DNA of the CDR3: TGTGCCAGCAGCTTCCTTTTAGGGACAGGGTATCGCGAGCAGTACTTC.

This chain connects TRBV27 to TRBJ1-2; TRBD1 matches at 8 bases. V gave up 4 bases and J gave up 5 bases; unmatched junction bases: 6. CDR3 length equals 14 residues. The germline gives CDR1 MNHEY, CDR2 SMNVEV (reference sequence). For the CDR3, the DNA is TGTGCCAGCAGTTCCCTTGACAGGGGTTATGGCTACACCTTC. Translating gives CASSSLDRGYGYTF.

This rearrangement joins TRBV2 to TRBJ1-4, with 7 bases fitting TRBD1. The trim removed 5 bases at V and 4 bases at J, leaving 7 bases unmatched. In germline, CDR1 is SNHLY, CDR2 FYNNEI. The length of the CDR3 is 15 residues. The CDR3 sequence: CASSPRTGFNEKLFF. The CDR3 bases are TGTGCCAGCAGTCCCAGGACAGGTTTTAATGAAAAACTGTTTTTT.

This chain joins TRBV6-5 and TRBJ2-5, with D perhaps matching TRBD2 (6 bases). This CDR3 is built from 14 residues. Germline V gene data show CDR1 as MNHEY and CDR2 as SVGAGI. Trimming shortened V by 2 bases and J by 4 bases, and 11 bases separated the two germline ends. CDR3 bases: TGTGCCAGCAGTTACGACATGGGAGGAGAGACCCAGTACTTC. As protein: CASSYDMGGETQYF.